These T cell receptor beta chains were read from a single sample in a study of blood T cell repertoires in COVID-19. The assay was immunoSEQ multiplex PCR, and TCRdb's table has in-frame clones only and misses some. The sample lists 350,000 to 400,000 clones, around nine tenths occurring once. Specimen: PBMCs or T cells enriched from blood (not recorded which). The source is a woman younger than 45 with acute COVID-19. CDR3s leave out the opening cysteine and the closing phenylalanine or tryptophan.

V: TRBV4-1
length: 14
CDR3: ASSQRGLGSNTEAF

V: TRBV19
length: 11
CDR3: ASSSGVRAEAF

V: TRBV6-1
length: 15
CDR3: ASSDGIFRPSYNEQF

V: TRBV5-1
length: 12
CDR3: ASNQGGAEYEQY

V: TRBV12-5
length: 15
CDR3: ASGLRGRLDSGNTIY

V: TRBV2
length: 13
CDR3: ASSEGRDWSGPQH

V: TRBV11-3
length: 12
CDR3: ASSSGWGLDEQF

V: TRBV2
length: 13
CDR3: ASNNLVQTNYGYT

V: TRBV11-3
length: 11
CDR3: ASSLTGFNEQY

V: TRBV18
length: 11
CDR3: ASSPQGNQPQH

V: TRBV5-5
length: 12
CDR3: ASRIVQGDYEQY

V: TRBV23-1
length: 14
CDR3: ASSLDRGRANQPQH

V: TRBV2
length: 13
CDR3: ASRGGQGRPGELF

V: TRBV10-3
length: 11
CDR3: AISDGLLNGYT

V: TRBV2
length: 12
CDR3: ASRFFGGSYEQY

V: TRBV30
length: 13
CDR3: AWNDLTDSNEKLF

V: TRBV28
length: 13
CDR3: ASSPPGQGSEKLF

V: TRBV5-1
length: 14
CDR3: ASSSQRQGARYGYT

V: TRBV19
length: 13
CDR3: ASSSGTGGSYEQY

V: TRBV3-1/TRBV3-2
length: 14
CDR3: ASSQVGRDWYTEAF

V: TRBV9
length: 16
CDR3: ASSVGGGARGPLNEQF

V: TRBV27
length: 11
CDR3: ASSSGQDYEQY

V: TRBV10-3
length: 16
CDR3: AISESPRVAGAGNEQF

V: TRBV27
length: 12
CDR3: ASSLSQGTDTQY

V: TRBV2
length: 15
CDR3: ANDRDNQASGANVLT

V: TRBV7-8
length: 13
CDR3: ASSTRTGLGNTIY

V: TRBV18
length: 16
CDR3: ASSPQVTGAGVDTEAF

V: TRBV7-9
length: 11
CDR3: ASTEQGDTEAF

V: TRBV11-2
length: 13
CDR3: ASSAKREGTGELF

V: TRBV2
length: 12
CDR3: ASSGRSSGNTIY

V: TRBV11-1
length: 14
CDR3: ASSRDQGRGSYEQY

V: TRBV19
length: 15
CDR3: ASSRGQGSRGNQPQH

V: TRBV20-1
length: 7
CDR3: SARREGT

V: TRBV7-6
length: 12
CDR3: ASSSLGEKGEQY

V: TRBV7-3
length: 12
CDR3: ASSLGRGPYEQY

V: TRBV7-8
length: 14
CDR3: ASSPTWAGAYYGYT

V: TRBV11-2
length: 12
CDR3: ASSLVGGLAEAF

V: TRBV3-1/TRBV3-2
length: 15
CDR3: ASSQGSLAVSTDTQY

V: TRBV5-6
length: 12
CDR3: ASSSSGSGNTIY

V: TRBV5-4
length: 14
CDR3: ASSSLGQQGADTQY

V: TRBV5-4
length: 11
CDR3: ASSSSAGNTIY

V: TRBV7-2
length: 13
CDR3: ASSAYRGPINEQF

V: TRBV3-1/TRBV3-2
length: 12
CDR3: ASSGSGGAQEQF

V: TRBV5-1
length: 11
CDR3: ASSGGEGSPLH

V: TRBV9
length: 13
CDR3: ASSVSGFSGNTIY

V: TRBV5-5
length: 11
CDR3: ASSYQGAQPQH

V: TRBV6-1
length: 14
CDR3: ASSELPGLYYYEQY

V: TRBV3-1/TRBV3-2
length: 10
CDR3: ASSRGRTEAF

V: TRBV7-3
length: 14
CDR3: ASSLRTGGITGELF

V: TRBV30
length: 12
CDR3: AWSYRGGNQPQH